The 30 T cell receptor beta chains reported below all come from one sample, sequenced in a study of blood T cell repertoires in COVID-19. Libraries were prepared by immunoSEQ multiplex PCR; TCRdb keeps only in-frame clonotypes and omits some of them. The repertoire includes some 500,000 clones, over 75% of them detected once, and about 1.7% sits in the top ten. The material sequenced was PBMCs or T cells enriched from blood (not recorded which). The source of these receptors is a middle-aged woman who had recovered from COVID-19.

The chain is built from TRBV24-1 and TRBJ1-2, with a weak D call TRBD1 (6 bases). Germline loops: CDR1 KGHDR, CDR2 SFDVKD. The germline V and J ends were trimmed by 7 bases and 2 bases, with 16 bases remaining between them. The CDR3 runs to 15 residues. The CDR3 nucleotides read TGTGCCACCAGCCGATCGCGCGGGGGCAACTATGGCTACACCTTC. Its translation: CATSRSRGGNYGYTF.

V usage is TRBV10-1 and J usage is TRBJ1-2; TRBD1 matches 7 bases. Germline V gene lookup returns CDR1 WNHNN and CDR2 SYGVQD (reference sequence). The CDR3 is 14 residues long. The junction had 12 bases not matched to a gene; V was cut back by 5 bases and J by 9 bases. The chain's CDR3 is CASSSGGDSLRYTF. CDR3 coding DNA: TGCGCCAGCAGTTCCGGAGGGGACAGCCTCCGCTACACCTTC.

The J gene is TRBJ1-5, the V gene TRBV19, with D maybe TRBD1 (6 bases). Trimming stripped 5 bases from V and 0 bases from J, with 23 bases between. CDR3 size: 19 residues. Per germline, CDR1 LNHDA and CDR2 SQIVND (reference sequence). Here the CDR3 DNA reads TGTGCCAGTAGTCCGTCAGGACAGCAGAAGGGATATAGCAATCAGCCCCAGCATTTT. Its protein is CASSPSGQQKGYSNQPQHF.

The chain joins TRBV4-3 to TRBJ2-7; 8 nucleotides line up with TRBD2. The V gene end was trimmed by 1 base and the J gene end by 5 bases; junction bases not matched to a gene: 1. The CDR3 contains 13 residues. Germline V gene lookup returns CDR1 LGHNA and CDR2 YSLEER. The CDR3 spells CASSQALADEQYF. CDR3 DNA sequence: TGCGCCAGCAGCCAAGCACTAGCGGACGAGCAGTACTTC.

In this sample, this clone turned up once. This sequence joins TRBV7-9 and TRBJ1-1; D is possibly TRBD1 (6 bases). The V gene lost 4 bases and the J gene lost 0 bases, with 9 bases spanning the gap. The CDR3 has 14 amino acids. Germline CDR1 and CDR2: SEHNR and FQNEAQ (reference sequence). The CDR3 loop is CASSSTGMNTEAFF. The CDR3 DNA reads TGTGCCAGCAGCTCAACAGGGATGAACACTGAAGCTTTCTTT.

This chain joins TRBV28 and TRBJ1-5; 9 bases align to TRBD1. The CDR3 contains 15 residues. J was trimmed by 6 bases and V by 5 bases; bases with no gene match: 8. Germline V gene sequence: CDR1 MDHEN, CDR2 SYDVKM. In DNA form, the CDR3 reads TGTGCCAGCAGTCCCACGGACAGGGGAAGTCAGCCCCAGCATTTT. Its translation is CASSPTDRGSQPQHF.

The chain has TRBV5-6 and TRBJ2-3; 9 bases agree with TRBD1. Trimming removed 4 bases from V and 6 bases from J; junction bases left unmatched: 3. Germline V gene sequence: CDR1 SGHDT, CDR2 YYEEEE. The CDR3 runs 13 residues. The CDR3 reads CASSRDREDTQYF. For the CDR3, the DNA is TGTGCCAGCAGCAGGGACAGGGAGGATACGCAGTATTTT. Combining the CDR3 with reference TRBV5-6 and TRBJ2-3 gives the whole variable domain DAGVTQSPTHLIKTRGQQVTLRCSPKSGHDTVSWYQQALGQGPQFIFQYYEEEERQRGNFPDRFSGHQFPNYSSELNVNALLLGDSALYLCASSRDREDTQYFGPGTRLTVL.

This sequence joins TRBV6-2 or TRBV6-3 and TRBJ1-5; D is unresolved. Germline loops: CDR1 MNHEY, CDR2 SVGEGT. The CDR3 has 19 amino acids. The V gene lost 0 bases and the J gene lost 0 bases, with 18 bases spanning the gap. The CDR3 region is CASSYSFGVDNYSNQPQHF. The CDR3 DNA reads TGTGCCAGCAGTTACTCTTTCGGGGTTGACAACTATAGCAATCAGCCCCAGCATTTT.

J is TRBJ1-1 and V is TRBV5-1; 8 bases agree with TRBD1. CDR3 length equals 15 residues. J gave up 6 bases and V 4 bases, and 11 bases lay outside the gene matches. Germline CDR1 SGHRS, CDR2 YFSETQ. CDR3 in amino acids: CASSPSAGGASEAFF. Written as DNA, the CDR3 is TGCGCCAGCAGCCCCTCGGCAGGGGGCGCTTCTGAAGCTTTCTTT. The whole variable domain, filled in from reference TRBV5-1 and TRBJ1-1, reads KAGVTQTPRYLIKTRGQQVTLSCSPISGHRSVSWYQQTPGQGLQFLFEYFSETQRNKGNFPGRFSGRQFSNSRSEMNVSTLELGDSALYLCASSPSAGGASEAFFGQGTRLTVV.

The table lists this clone with a count of one. The chain uses TRBV11-3 and TRBJ2-7; D might be TRBD1 (6 bases). Looked up from germline, CDR1 is SGHNT and CDR2 is YENEEA. The CDR3 is made up of 15 amino acids. V was clipped by 0 bases and J by 5 bases, with 14 bases between them. DNA for the CDR3: TGTGCCAGCAGCTTAGAAGGGACAACCTTCGACGAGCAGTACTTC. Residues: CASSLEGTTFDEQYF.

The chain couples TRBV4-2 to TRBJ2-1; D gene unclear. The CDR3 is made up of 13 amino acids. Deletions cut 4 bases from V and 8 bases from J, with 12 bases between. The germline gives CDR1 LGHNA, CDR2 YNFKEQ. The CDR3 DNA reads as TGTGCCAGCAGCCCGCTGAGGTGGGATGAGCAGTTCTTC. It is translated as CASSPLRWDEQFF.

This clone was counted a single time. CDR3 loop: CASMGAPRPYEQYF. CDR3 DNA: TGTGCCAGCATGGGGGCACCCCGTCCCTACGAGCAGTACTTC. The rearrangement uses TRBV27 and TRBJ2-7, with a tentative D call TRBD1 (6 bases). CDR1 is MNHEY, CDR2 SMNVEV, per germline (reference sequence). The germline V and J ends were trimmed by 7 bases and 2 bases, with 15 bases remaining between them. The CDR3 has 14 residues.

The chain has TRBV4-3 and TRBJ2-5, with D possibly TRBD1 on 5 matching bases. This CDR3 is 15 amino acids long. V was trimmed by 0 bases and J by 3 bases, leaving 11 bases between them. Germline-derived CDR1 and CDR2 are LGHNA and YSLEER. The CDR3 loop reads CASSQDPGFKETQYF. The CDR3 DNA is TGCGCCAGCAGCCAAGACCCAGGGTTCAAAGAGACCCAGTACTTC.

The genes are TRBV29-1 and TRBJ2-3; 7 nucleotides line up with TRBD2. V dropped 8 bases and J dropped 6; count of bases not matched to a gene: 14. The CDR3 is 14 amino acids. Germline loops: CDR1 SQVTM, CDR2 ANQGSEA. CDR3 residues: CSIKSGNYGDTQYF. The CDR3 DNA reads TGCAGCATAAAGAGCGGGAACTACGGGGATACGCAGTATTTT.

This clone was seen once. This chain connects TRBV7-9 to TRBJ1-1; TRBD1 aligns across 7 bases. Germline V gene lookup returns CDR1 SEHNR and CDR2 FQNEAQ (reference sequence). After removal of 6 bases from V and 2 bases from J, the junction contained 3 bases not matched to a gene. The CDR3 covers 13 residues. CDR3 DNA sequence: TGTGCCAGCAGACAGGGGTCAAACACTGAAGCTTTCTTT. It specifies CASRQGSNTEAFF.

This clone occurred once. The chain is built from TRBV5-6 and TRBJ1-2, with D possibly being TRBD1 (5 bases). This CDR3 spans 13 amino acids. Germline CDR1 reads SGHDT; CDR2 reads YYEEEE. Between the trimmed V and J ends, which lost 0 bases and 6 bases, there was a span of 9 bases. The CDR3 nucleotides read TGTGCCAGCAGCTTGGCAGGGCCAAATGGCTACACCTTC. Protein: CASSLAGPNGYTF.

This chain uses TRBV18 with TRBJ1-5; 11 bases align to TRBD1. The CDR3 spans 17 residues. In germline, CDR1 is KGHSH, CDR2 LQKENI. The ends lost 5 bases at V and 3 bases at J; junction bases unmatched: 9. The CDR3: CASSYGQGAADNQPQHF. The CDR3 coding sequence is TGTGCCAGCTCATACGGACAGGGGGCGGCTGACAATCAGCCCCAGCATTTT.

The chain recombines TRBV3-1 (or the pseudogene TRBV3-2) with TRBJ1-2, with D possibly matching TRBD1 (6 bases). The CDR3 loop spans 13 amino acids. Deletions cut 5 bases from V and 3 bases from J, with 10 bases between. The germline CDR1 and CDR2 sequences are LGHDT and YNNKEL (reference sequence). CDR3 bases: TGTGCCAGCAGCATTCAGGGGCACTATGGCTACACCTTC. This codes for CASSIQGHYGYTF.

The chain has TRBV6-5 and TRBJ1-3, with D hard to call. The ends were cut back, 7 bases at V and 0 bases at J, with 4 bases in the middle. The CDR3 contains 12 residues. CDR1 is MNHEY and CDR2 is SVGAGI in the germline V gene. Here the CDR3 DNA reads TGTGCCAGCACCAACTCTGGAAACACCATATATTTT. Residues: CASTNSGNTIYF.

This chain connects TRBV19 to TRBJ1-2; 11 nucleotides agree with TRBD1. Germline V gene sequence: CDR1 LNHDA, CDR2 SQIVND (reference sequence). V was pared by 4 bases and J by 7 bases, with 5 bases of the junction left unmatched. This CDR3 region has 14 residues. In nucleotides, the CDR3 is TGTGCCAGTAGTAGGGACAGGGGGTTTGGTGGCTACACCTTC. This codes for CASSRDRGFGGYTF.

The V call is TRBV6-5, the J call TRBJ1-1, with TRBD1 as a possible D gene (6 bases). Germline V gene sequence: CDR1 MNHEY, CDR2 SVGAGI. V was cut by 5 bases and J by 6 bases, with 13 bases left in between. CDR3 length equals 13 residues. The CDR3 protein is CASSIQGMAEAFF. The CDR3 nucleotides read TGTGCCAGCAGTATACAGGGTATGGCTGAAGCTTTCTTT.

The chain is built from TRBV10-3 and TRBJ2-5; tentatively, D is TRBD1 (6 bases). This CDR3 has 12 residues. The germline gives CDR1 ENHRY, CDR2 SYGVKD. Trimming pared 8 bases from V and 3 bases from J, leaving 10 bases between. The CDR3 bases are TGTGCCATCTCCGGACAGAAAGAGACCCAGTACTTC. It is translated as CAISGQKETQYF.

The chain employs TRBV5-4 and TRBJ2-1, with 7 bases that match TRBD2. The germline V gene has CDR1 SGHNT and CDR2 YYREEE (reference sequence). With V trimmed by 5 bases and J by 5 bases, 10 bases remained unmatched. This CDR3 has 15 amino acids. CDR3: CASRRGRAENNEQFF. In DNA, the CDR3 is TGTGCCAGCAGGAGAGGGAGGGCCGAGAACAATGAGCAGTTCTTC.

The rearrangement links TRBV5-8 to TRBJ2-7, with TRBD2 matching over 7 bases. The CDR3 covers 12 residues. CDR1 and CDR2 from the germline V gene are SGHTS and YDEGEE. V gave up 7 bases and J gave up 4 bases; unmatched junction bases: 5. This chain's CDR3 is CASGAAGYEQYF. The CDR3 DNA reads TGTGCCAGCGGGGCAGCGGGATACGAGCAGTACTTC.

This clone was observed once. The J gene is TRBJ2-7, the V gene TRBV5-1; 8 bases match TRBD1. The CDR3 length is 15 residues. V dropped 4 bases and J dropped 5; count of bases not matched to a gene: 11. Germline V gene lookup returns CDR1 SGHRS and CDR2 YFSETQ. CDR3 residues: CASSPIGQGSDEQYF. For the CDR3, the DNA is TGCGCCAGCAGCCCGATAGGACAGGGATCGGACGAGCAGTACTTC.

The genes are TRBV24-1 and TRBJ2-1; D ambiguous. The V end was cut by 1 base, the J end by 8 bases, with 5 bases between. There are 12 residues in the CDR3. Germline-derived CDR1 and CDR2 are KGHDR and SFDVKD. The CDR3 DNA reads as TGTGCCACCAGTGATTTCAGTTATGAGCAGTTCTTC. Its protein is CATSDFSYEQFF.

This rearrangement joins TRBV15 to TRBJ1-5, with D tentatively TRBD1 (5 bases). The CDR3 has 14 residues. Germline CDR1 reads LNHNV; CDR2 reads YYDKDF (reference sequence). V lost 5 bases, J lost 3 bases, and 11 bases lay in between. The CDR3 nucleotides are TGTGCCACCAGCCGGGGGTCAGTCAATCAGCCCCAGCATTTT. This gives the protein CATSRGSVNQPQHF.

This sequence joins TRBV14 and TRBJ2-7; 11 bases align to TRBD2. Germline assignment: CDR1 SGHDN and CDR2 FVKESK. This CDR3 is 20 amino acids long. The V gene end was trimmed by 0 bases and the J gene end by 2 bases; junction bases not matched to a gene: 15. CDR3 nucleotides: TGTGCCAGCAGCCAAGAGGTGGGACAGGCTAGCGGGAGGACTCCCTACGAGCAGTACTTC. It is translated as CASSQEVGQASGRTPYEQYF. Complete variable domain (other parts from reference TRBV14 and TRBJ2-7): EAGVTQFPSHSVIEKGQTVTLRCDPISGHDNLYWYRRVMGKEIKFLLHFVKESKQDESGMPNNRFLAERTGGTYSTLKVQPAELEDSGVYFCASSQEVGQASGRTPYEQYFGPGTRLTVT.

The chain is built from TRBV20-1 and TRBJ1-1; 10 nucleotides match TRBD1. V lost 3 bases, J lost 0 bases, and 4 bases stayed unmatched. From germline, CDR1 is DFQATT and CDR2 SNEGSKA (reference sequence). CDR3 length: 15 residues. CDR3 loop: CSASRTGGLNTEAFF. CDR3 nucleotide sequence: TGCAGTGCTAGTAGGACAGGGGGTTTGAACACTGAAGCTTTCTTT.

The V gene is TRBV19, the J gene TRBJ1-2; possibly TRBD1 for D (6 bases). This CDR3 is built from 13 residues. Germline CDR1 is LNHDA and CDR2 is SQIVND (reference sequence). Trimming shortened V by 6 bases and J by 6 bases, and 14 bases separated the two germline ends. The CDR3 DNA is TGTGCCAGTAGATTGCCAGGGGAAGATGGCTACACCTTC. Its protein product is CASRLPGEDGYTF.